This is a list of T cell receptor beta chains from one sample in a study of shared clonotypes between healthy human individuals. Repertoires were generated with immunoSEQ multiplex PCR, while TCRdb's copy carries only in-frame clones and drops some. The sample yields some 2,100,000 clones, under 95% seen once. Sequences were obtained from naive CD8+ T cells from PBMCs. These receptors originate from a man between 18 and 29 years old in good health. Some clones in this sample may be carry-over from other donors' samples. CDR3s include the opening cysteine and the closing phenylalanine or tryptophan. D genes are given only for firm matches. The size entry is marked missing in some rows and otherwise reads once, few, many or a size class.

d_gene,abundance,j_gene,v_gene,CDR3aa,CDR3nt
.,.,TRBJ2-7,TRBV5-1,CASSLVAGNYEQYF,TGCGCCAGCAGCTTGGTGGCCGGGAACTACGAGCAGTACTTC
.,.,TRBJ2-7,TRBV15,CATSEGTGLVYEQYF,TGTGCCACCAGCGAGGGTACAGGGTTGGTCTACGAGCAGTACTTC
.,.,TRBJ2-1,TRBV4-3,CASSRGPYNEQFF,TGCGCCAGCAGCCGGGGTCCCTACAATGAGCAGTTCTTC
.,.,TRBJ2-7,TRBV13,CASSSRARVYEQYF,TGTGCCAGCAGCAGCCGGGCTCGGGTCTACGAGCAGTACTTC
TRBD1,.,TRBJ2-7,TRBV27,CASSERTGGSYEQYF,TGTGCCAGCAGTGAAAGGACAGGGGGCTCCTACGAGCAGTACTTC
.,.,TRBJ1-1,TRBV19,CASNSREGGIPDTEAFF,TGTGCCAGTAATAGTCGGGAGGGGGGTATCCCCGACACTGAAGCTTTCTTT
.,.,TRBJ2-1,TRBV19,CASSIIAGGNEQFF,TGTGCCAGTAGTATAATAGCAGGGGGGAATGAGCAGTTCTTC
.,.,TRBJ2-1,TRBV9,CASRRGGGSTYNEQFF,TGTGCCAGCCGGAGGGGGGGAGGGTCAACCTACAATGAGCAGTTCTTC
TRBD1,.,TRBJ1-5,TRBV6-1,CAVARDRRGEPQHF,TGTGCCGTAGCGAGGGACAGGAGGGGAGAGCCCCAGCATTTT
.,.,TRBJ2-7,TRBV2,CASSEEGSSLHEQYF,TGTGCCAGCAGTGAGGAGGGAAGTAGCCTCCACGAGCAGTACTTC
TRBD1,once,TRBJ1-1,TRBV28,CASSLGTGGLLSTEAFF,TGTGCCAGCAGTTTAGGAACAGGGGGCCTCTTGAGCACTGAAGCTTTCTTT
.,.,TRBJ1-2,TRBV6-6,CASSSLGLGVYGYTF,TGTGCCAGCAGTTCGCTGGGACTCGGAGTATATGGCTACACCTTC
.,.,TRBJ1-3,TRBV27,CASSLSVGGNTIYF,TGTGCCAGCAGTTTATCGGTAGGGGGAAACACCATATATTTT
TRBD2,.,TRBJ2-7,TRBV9,CARIGGLAESSYEQYF,TGTGCCAGAATAGGGGGACTAGCGGAGAGCTCCTACGAGCAGTACTTC
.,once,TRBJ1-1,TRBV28,CASSFKTVVTEAFF,TGTGCCAGCAGTTTCAAGACCGTGGTCACTGAAGCTTTCTTT
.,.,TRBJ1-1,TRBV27,CASSPRGGTEAFF,TGTGCCAGCAGCCCCCGTGGGGGGACTGAAGCTTTCTTT
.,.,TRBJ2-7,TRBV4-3,CASSQEVLAYEQYF,TGCGCCAGCAGCCAAGAGGTACTAGCCTACGAGCAGTACTTC
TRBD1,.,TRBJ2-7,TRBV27,CASSITGEQGQYF,TGTGCCAGCAGTATCACAGGGGAGCAAGGGCAGTACTTC
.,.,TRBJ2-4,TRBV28,CASSFSGEGAKNIQYF,TGTGCCAGCAGTTTTTCAGGGGAGGGAGCCAAAAACATTCAGTACTTC
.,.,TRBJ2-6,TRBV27,CASSATPGANVLTF,TGTGCCAGCAGTGCGACCCCGGGGGCCAACGTCCTGACTTTC
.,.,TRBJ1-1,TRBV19,CASSILRGSSEAFF,TGTGCCAGTAGTATCTTAAGGGGATCGAGTGAAGCTTTCTTT
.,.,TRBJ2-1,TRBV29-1,CSVNRADPYNEQFF,TGCAGCGTGAACAGGGCAGACCCCTACAATGAGCAGTTCTTC
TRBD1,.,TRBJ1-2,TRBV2,CASTKSRDRYGYTF,TGTGCCAGCACCAAAAGCCGGGACAGATATGGCTACACCTTC
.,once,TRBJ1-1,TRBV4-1,CASSQVVGQATEAFF,TGCGCCAGCAGCCAAGTCGTGGGGCAGGCCACTGAAGCTTTCTTT
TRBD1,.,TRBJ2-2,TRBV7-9,CASSLDRGNTGELFF,TGTGCCAGCAGCCTAGACAGGGGAAACACCGGGGAGCTGTTTTTT
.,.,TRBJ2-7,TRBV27,CASTRGDEQYF,TGTGCCAGCACCCGGGGAGACGAGCAGTACTTC
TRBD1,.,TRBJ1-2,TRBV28,CASSSPTGRDLNYGYTF,TGTGCCAGCAGTTCTCCGACAGGGAGGGACCTTAACTATGGCTACACCTTC
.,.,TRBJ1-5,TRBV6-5,CASSPDRNSNQPQHF,TGTGCCAGCAGCCCCGACAGGAATAGCAATCAGCCCCAGCATTTT
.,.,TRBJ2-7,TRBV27,CASSLSSRYEQYF,TGTGCCAGCAGTTTATCCAGCCGCTACGAGCAGTACTTC
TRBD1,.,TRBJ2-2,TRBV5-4,CASSVVMDRTYTGELFF,TGTGCCAGCAGCGTAGTTATGGACAGGACCTACACCGGGGAGCTGTTTTTT
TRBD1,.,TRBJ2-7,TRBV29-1,CSVEAPDRVPYEQYF,TGCAGCGTTGAAGCTCCGGACAGGGTACCCTACGAGCAGTACTTC
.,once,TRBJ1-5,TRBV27,CASSLGGGANQPQHF,TGTGCCAGCAGTTTGGGGGGCGGCGCGAATCAGCCCCAGCATTTT
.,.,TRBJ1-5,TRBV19,CASSPRQDKYQPQHF,TGTGCCAGTAGTCCCCGACAGGATAAGTATCAGCCCCAGCATTTT
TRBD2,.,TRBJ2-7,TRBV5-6,CASSLWGLDFVYEQYF,TGTGCCAGCAGCTTGTGGGGACTAGATTTTGTCTACGAGCAGTACTTC
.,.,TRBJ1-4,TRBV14,CASSYRTPVATNEKLFF,TGTGCCAGCAGCTACCGGACGCCGGTTGCAACTAATGAAAAACTGTTTTTT
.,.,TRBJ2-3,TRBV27,CASSVLSGGLFTDTQYF,TGTGCCAGCAGTGTACTCTCTGGGGGACTTTTCACAGATACGCAGTATTTT
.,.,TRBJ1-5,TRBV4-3,CASSQDLGASTIYSNQPQHF,TGCGCCAGCAGCCAAGATCTAGGGGCCTCGACTATTTATAGCAATCAGCCCCAGCATTTT
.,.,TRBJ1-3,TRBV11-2,CASSLEASSGNTIYF,TGTGCCAGCAGCTTAGAGGCGAGCTCTGGAAACACCATATATTTT
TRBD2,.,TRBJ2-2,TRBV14,CASSRFKTSPGTGELFF,TGTGCCAGCAGTCGATTTAAGACTAGCCCAGGGACCGGGGAGCTGTTTTTT
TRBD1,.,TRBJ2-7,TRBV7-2,CASSFTQGANSYEQYF,TGTGCCAGCAGCTTCACACAGGGGGCGAATTCCTACGAGCAGTACTTC
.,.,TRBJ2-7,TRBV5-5,CASSPRPGALMGYEQYF,TGTGCCAGCAGCCCCAGGCCAGGGGCACTAATGGGCTACGAGCAGTACTTC
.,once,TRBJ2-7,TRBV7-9,CASSSLNAGRNSYEQYF,TGTGCCAGCAGCTCCCTGAATGCCGGGAGAAACTCCTACGAGCAGTACTTC
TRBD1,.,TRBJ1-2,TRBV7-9,CASSLQGGYYGYTF,TGTGCCAGCAGCTTACAGGGGGGCTACTATGGCTACACCTTC